This T cell receptor beta chain was documented in a study of brain T cells in children with intractable seizures. The sequenced cases were selected for having the highest brain T cell transcript signatures. The CDR3 runs to 15 residues. V lost 6 bases and J lost 2; bases outside the gene matches: 6. Per the germline V gene, CDR1 is LNHDA and CDR2 is SQIVND (reference sequence). Repertoires were generated with immunoSEQ multiplex PCR, while TCRdb's copy carries only in-frame clones and drops some. Of under 150,000 clones listed, roughly 94% are singletons. The chain has TRBV19 and TRBJ1-4, with 7 bases that match TRBD1. The sequencing here drew on peripheral blood, taken at surgery. This TCR was sampled from a boy under three years old with hemimegalencephaly and intractable seizures. CDR3 sequence (DNA): TGTGCCAGTAGACGGACAGGCCCCACTAATGAAAAACTGTTTTTT. It codes for CASRRTGPTNEKLFF.